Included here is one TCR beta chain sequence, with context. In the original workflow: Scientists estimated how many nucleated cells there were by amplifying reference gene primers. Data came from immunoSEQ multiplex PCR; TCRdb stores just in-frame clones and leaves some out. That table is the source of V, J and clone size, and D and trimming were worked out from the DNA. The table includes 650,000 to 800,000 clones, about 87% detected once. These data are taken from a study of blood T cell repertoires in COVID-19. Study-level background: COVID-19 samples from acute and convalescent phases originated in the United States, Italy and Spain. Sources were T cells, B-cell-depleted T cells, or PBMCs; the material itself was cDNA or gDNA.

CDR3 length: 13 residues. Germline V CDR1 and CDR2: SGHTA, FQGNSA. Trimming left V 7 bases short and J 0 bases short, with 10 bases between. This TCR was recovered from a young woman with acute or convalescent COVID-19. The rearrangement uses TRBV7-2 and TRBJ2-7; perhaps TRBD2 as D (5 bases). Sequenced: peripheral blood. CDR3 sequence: CASTGLYSYEQYF. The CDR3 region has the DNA TGTGCCAGCACCGGACTGTACTCCTACGAGCAGTACTTC.